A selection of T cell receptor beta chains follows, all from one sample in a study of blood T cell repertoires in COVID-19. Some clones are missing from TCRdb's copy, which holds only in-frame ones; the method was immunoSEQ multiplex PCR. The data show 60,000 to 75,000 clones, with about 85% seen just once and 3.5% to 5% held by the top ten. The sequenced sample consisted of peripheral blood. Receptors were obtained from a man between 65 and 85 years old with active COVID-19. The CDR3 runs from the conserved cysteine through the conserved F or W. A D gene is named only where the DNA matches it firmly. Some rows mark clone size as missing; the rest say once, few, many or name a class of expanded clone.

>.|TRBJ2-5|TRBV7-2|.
CASSLARGRVGETQYF
TGTGCCAGCAGCTTAGCGCGGGGCAGGGTGGGGGAGACCCAGTACTTC
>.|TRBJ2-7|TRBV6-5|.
CASRKYSNSYEQYF
TGTGCCAGCAGGAAGTACTCCAACTCCTACGAGCAGTACTTC
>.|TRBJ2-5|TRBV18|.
CASSEGFQGKYQETQYF
TGTGCCAGCTCAGAGGGTTTCCAGGGGAAGTACCAAGAGACCCAGTACTTC
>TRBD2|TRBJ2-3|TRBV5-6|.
CASSPGAGGADTQYF
TGTGCCAGCAGCCCGGGGGCGGGAGGGGCAGATACGCAGTATTTT
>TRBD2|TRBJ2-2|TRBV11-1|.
CASSPRTSGSGELFF
TGTGCCAGCAGCCCACGGACTAGCGGGAGCGGGGAGCTGTTTTTT
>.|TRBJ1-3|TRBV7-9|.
CASSLAVGRSGNTIYF
TGTGCCAGCAGCTTAGCTGTGGGGAGGTCTGGAAACACCATATATTTT
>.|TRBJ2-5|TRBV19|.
CASSPRRRVRERETQYF
TGTGCCAGTAGTCCTAGGAGGCGGGTACGTGAGAGGGAGACCCAGTACTTC
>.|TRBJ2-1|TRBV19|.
CASRRDQNNEQFF
TGTGCCAGTAGGCGGGACCAAAACAATGAGCAGTTCTTC
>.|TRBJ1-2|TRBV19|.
CASSMGLTNYGYTF
TGTGCCAGTAGTATGGGGCTTACCAACTATGGCTACACCTTC
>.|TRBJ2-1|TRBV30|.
CAWVPRALNEQFF
TGTGCCTGGGTCCCGAGGGCCTTGAATGAGCAGTTCTTC
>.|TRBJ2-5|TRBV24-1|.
CATQGYGETQYF
TGTGCCACCCAGGGCTACGGGGAGACCCAGTACTTC
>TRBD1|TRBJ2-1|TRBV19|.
CASSKTGGYNEQFF
TGTGCCAGTAGTAAGACAGGGGGGTACAATGAGCAGTTCTTC
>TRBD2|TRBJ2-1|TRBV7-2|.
CASSPPGLAGGPSEQFF
TGTGCCAGCAGCCCCCCTGGGCTAGCGGGAGGGCCTAGTGAGCAGTTCTTC
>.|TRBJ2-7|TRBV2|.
CASSPDYGEQYF
TGTGCCAGCAGTCCCGACTACGGGGAGCAGTACTTC
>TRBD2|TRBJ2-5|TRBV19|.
CASSIGGRAGETQYF
TGTGCCAGTAGTATAGGGGGGAGGGCTGGGGAGACCCAGTACTTC
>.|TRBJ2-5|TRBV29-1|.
CSVGAETQYF
TGCAGCGTTGGGGCCGAGACCCAGTACTTC
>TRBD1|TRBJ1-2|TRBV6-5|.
CASSTRDRGGYGYTF
TGTGCCAGCAGTACCAGGGACAGGGGAGGCTATGGCTACACCTTC
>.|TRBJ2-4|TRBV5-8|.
CASSLAGWGGQNIQYF
TGTGCCAGCAGCTTGGCCGGTTGGGGGGGCCAAAACATTCAGTACTTC
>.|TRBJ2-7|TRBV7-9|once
CASSLAGQGSGQYF
TGTGCCAGCAGCTTAGCGGGTCAGGGGTCTGGGCAGTACTTC
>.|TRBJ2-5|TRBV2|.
CASRRYQETQYF
TGTGCCAGCCGCCGGTACCAAGAGACCCAGTACTTC
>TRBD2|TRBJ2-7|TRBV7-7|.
CASSPLTGGSYEQYF
TGTGCTAGCAGCCCATTGACGGGGGGATCCTACGAGCAGTACTTC
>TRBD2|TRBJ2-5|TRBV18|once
CASSPTSGPGTQYF
TGTGCCAGCTCACCGACTAGCGGCCCAGGGACCCAGTACTTC
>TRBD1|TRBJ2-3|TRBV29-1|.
CSVAGQTLPRTDTQYF
TGCAGCGTTGCGGGACAGACCCTGCCGCGCACAGATACGCAGTATTTT
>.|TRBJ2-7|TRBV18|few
CASSQANYEQYF
TGTGCCAGCTCGCAGGCAAACTACGAGCAGTACTTC
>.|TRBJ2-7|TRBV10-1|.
CASSDEGVASGEKTSYEQYF
TGCGCCAGCAGTGATGAGGGGGTGGCTAGCGGAGAAAAGACCTCCTACGAGCAGTACTTC
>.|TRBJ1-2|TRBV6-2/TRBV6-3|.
CASSAVLGGNYGYTF
TGTGCCAGCAGTGCCGTGCTGGGGGGGAACTATGGCTACACCTTC
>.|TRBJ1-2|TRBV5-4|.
CASSLVGQGMSRGYTF
TGTGCCAGCAGCTTGGTGGGTCAGGGTATGTCGCGTGGCTACACCTTC
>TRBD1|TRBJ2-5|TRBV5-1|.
CASSSLRGTRRETQYF
TGCGCCAGCAGCTCGCTCAGGGGGACCCGGCGGGAGACCCAGTACTTC
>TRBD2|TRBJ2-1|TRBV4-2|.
CASSRSGTSGSNEQFF
TGTGCCAGCAGCCGTTCCGGGACTAGCGGGAGTAATGAGCAGTTCTTC
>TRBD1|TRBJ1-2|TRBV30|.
CAGQQGAAGYTF
TGTGCCGGACAACAGGGGGCGGCTGGCTACACCTTC
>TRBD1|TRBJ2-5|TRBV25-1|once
CASRDGRQGETQYF
TGTGCCAGCAGGGACGGCCGACAGGGGGAGACCCAGTACTTC
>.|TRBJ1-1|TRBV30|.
CAWSAGPEAFF
TGTGCCTGGAGCGCGGGGCCTGAAGCTTTCTTT
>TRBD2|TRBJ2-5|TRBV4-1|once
CASSQPGQIAGGPWETQYF
TGCGCCAGCAGCCAGCCGGGACAGATAGCGGGAGGGCCTTGGGAGACCCAGTACTTC
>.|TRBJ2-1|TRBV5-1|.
CASSLFDRQEQFF
TGCGCCAGCAGCTTGTTCGACAGGCAGGAGCAGTTCTTC
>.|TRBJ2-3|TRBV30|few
CAWSGGRGSTDTQYF
TGTGCCTGGAGTGGGGGGCGGGGGAGCACAGATACGCAGTATTTT
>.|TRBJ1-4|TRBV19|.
CASMGSTTGVNEKLFF
TGTGCCAGCATGGGTTCCACGACTGGAGTTAATGAAAAACTGTTTTTT
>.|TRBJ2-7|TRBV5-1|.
CASSQDIWTYEQYF
TGCGCCAGCAGCCAGGACATCTGGACCTACGAGCAGTACTTC
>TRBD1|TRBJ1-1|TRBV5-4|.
CASSSGQGSTEAFF
TGTGCCAGCAGCTCGGGACAGGGGTCCACTGAAGCTTTCTTT
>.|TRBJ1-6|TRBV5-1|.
CASRGAGTYNSPLHF
TGCGCCAGCAGGGGAGCCGGGACCTATAATTCACCCCTCCACTTT